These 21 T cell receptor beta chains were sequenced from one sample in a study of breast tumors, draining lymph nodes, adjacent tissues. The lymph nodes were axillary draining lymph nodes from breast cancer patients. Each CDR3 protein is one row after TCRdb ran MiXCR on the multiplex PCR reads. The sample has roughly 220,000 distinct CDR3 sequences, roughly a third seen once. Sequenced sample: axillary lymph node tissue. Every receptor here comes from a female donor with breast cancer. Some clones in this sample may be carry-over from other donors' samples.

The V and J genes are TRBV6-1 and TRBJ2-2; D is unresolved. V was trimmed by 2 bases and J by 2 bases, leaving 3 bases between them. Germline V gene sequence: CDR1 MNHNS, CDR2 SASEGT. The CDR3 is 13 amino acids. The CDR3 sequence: CASSEPNTGELFF. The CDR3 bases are TGTGCCAGCAGTGAACCCAACACCGGGGAGCTGTTTTTT.

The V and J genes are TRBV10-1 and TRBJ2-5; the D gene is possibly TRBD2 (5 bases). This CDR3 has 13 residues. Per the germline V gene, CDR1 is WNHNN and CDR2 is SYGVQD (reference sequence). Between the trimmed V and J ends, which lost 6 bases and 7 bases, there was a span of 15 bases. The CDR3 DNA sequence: TGCGCCAGCAGCCGATCTAGGGCGGGGACCCAGTACTTC. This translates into CASSRSRAGTQYF.

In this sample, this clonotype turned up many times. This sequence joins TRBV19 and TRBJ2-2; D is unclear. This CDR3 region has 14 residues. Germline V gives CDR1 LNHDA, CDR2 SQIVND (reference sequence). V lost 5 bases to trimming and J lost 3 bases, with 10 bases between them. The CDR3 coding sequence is TGTGCCAGTAGTGTGGGTGTGTACACCGGGGAGCTGTTTTTT. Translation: CASSVGVYTGELFF.

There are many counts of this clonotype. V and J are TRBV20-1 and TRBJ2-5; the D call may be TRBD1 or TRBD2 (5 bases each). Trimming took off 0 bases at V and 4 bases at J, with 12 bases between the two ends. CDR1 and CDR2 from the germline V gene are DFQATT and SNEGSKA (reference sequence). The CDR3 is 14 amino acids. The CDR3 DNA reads TGCAGTGCTAGAGAAACGGGGCGCAGAGAGACCCAGTACTTC. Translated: CSARETGRRETQYF.

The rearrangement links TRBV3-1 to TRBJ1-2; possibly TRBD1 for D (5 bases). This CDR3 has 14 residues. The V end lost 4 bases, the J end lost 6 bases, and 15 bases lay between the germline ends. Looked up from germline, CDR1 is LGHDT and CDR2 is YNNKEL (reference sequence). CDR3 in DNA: TGTGCCAGCAGCCTGGGGGTTCAATTCGATGGCTACACCTTC. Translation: CASSLGVQFDGYTF.

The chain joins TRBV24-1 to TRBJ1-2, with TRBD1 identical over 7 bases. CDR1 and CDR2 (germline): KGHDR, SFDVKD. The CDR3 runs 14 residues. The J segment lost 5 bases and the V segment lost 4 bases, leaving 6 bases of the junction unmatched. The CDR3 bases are TGTGCCACCAGTGAACCGGGACAGCCTTATGGCTACACCTTC. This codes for CATSEPGQPYGYTF.

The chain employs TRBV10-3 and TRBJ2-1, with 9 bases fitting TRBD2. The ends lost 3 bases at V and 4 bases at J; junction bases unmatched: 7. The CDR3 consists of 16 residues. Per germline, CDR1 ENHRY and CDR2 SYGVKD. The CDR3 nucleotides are TGTGCCATCAGTGATCCCCAGCGGGGGGCGTACAATGAGCAGTTCTTC. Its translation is CAISDPQRGAYNEQFF.

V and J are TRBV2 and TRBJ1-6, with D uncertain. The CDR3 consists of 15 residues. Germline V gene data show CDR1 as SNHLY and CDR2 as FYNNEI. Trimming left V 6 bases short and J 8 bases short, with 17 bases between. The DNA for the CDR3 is TGTGCCAGCAGAGACCGACCGCTGGATGATTCACCCCTCCACTTT. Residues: CASRDRPLDDSPLHF.

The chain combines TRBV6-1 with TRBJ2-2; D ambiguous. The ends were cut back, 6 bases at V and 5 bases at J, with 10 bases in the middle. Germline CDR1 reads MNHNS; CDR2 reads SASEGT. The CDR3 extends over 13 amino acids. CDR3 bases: TGTGCCAGCAGCTTGACCTGGACCGGGGAGCTGTTTTTT. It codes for CASSLTWTGELFF.

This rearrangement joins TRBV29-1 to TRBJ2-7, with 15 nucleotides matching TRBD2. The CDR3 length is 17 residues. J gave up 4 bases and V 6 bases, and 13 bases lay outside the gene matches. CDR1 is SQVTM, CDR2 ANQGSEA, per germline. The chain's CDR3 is CSVSHSGTSGRRYEQYF. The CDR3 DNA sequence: TGCAGCGTGTCGCACTCCGGGACTAGCGGGAGGAGGTACGAGCAGTACTTC.

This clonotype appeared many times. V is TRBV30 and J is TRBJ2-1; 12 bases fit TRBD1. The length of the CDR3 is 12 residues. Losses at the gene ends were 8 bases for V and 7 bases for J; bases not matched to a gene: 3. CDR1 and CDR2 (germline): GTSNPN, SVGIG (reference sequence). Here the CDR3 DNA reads TGTGCCGGGACAGGGGGCATGAATGAGCAGTTCTTC. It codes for CAGTGGMNEQFF.

The CDR3 protein is CASSLSLGAETQYF. The DNA for the CDR3 is TGTGCCAGCAGCTTAAGTCTAGGAGCTGAGACCCAGTACTTC. V is TRBV11-2 and J is TRBJ2-5; D uncertain. CDR1 and CDR2 (germline): SGHAT, FQNNGV. CDR3 length equals 14 residues. V lost 2 bases and J 5 bases, leaving 12 bases between the germline ends.

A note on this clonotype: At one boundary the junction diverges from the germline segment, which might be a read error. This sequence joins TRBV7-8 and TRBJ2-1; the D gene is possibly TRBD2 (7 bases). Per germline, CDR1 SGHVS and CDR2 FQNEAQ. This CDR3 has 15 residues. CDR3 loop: CASSLEAGAYNQQFF. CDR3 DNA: TGTGCCAGCAGCTTAGAGGCGGGGGCCTACAATCAGCAGTTCTTC. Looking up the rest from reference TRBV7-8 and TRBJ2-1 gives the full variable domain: GAGVSQSPRYKVAKRGQDVALRCDPISGHVSLFWYQQALGQGPEFLTYFQNEAQLDKSGLPSDRFFAERPEGSVSTLKIQRTQQEDSAVYLCASSLEAGAYNQQFFGPGTRLTVL.

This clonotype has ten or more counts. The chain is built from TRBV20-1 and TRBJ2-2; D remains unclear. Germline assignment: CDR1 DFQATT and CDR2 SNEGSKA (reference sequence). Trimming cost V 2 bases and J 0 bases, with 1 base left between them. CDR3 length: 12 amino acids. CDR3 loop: CSARTNTGELFF. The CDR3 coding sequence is TGCAGTGCTAGAACGAACACCGGGGAGCTGTTTTTT.

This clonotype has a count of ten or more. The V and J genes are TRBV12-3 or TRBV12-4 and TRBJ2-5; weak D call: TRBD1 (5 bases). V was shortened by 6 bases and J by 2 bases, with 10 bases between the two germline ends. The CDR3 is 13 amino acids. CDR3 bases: TGTGCCAGCAGCAGGACACGTCAAGAGACCCAGTACTTC. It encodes CASSRTRQETQYF.

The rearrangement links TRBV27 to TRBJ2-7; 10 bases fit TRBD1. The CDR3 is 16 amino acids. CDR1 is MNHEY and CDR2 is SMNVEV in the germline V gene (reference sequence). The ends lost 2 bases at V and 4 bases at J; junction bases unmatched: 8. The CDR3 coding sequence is TGTGCCAGCAGTTTAGCCGGGACAGGGGACCTATACGAGCAGTACTTC. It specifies CASSLAGTGDLYEQYF.

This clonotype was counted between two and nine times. The CDR3 DNA reads TGTGCCAGCAGTCCAGGACTGGATAATTCACCCCTCCACTTT. It codes for CASSPGLDNSPLHF. The genes are TRBV27 and TRBJ1-6; no firm D call. CDR3 length: 14 residues. Germline CDR1 reads MNHEY; CDR2 reads SMNVEV (reference sequence). Trimming took 5 bases from V and 5 from J, leaving 10 bases between them.

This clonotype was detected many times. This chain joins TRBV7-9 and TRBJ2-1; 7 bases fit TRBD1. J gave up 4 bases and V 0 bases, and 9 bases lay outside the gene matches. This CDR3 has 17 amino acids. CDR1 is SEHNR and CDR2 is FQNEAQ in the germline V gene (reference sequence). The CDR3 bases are TGTGCCAGCAGCTTAGCGTCCGCCGGGACAGCTTACAATGAGCAGTTCTTC. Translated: CASSLASAGTAYNEQFF.

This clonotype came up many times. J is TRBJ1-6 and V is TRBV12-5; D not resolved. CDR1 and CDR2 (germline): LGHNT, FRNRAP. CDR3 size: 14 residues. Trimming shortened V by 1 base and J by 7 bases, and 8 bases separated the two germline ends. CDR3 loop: CASGLGTVNSPLHF. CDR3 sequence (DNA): TGTGCTAGTGGTTTGGGGACGGTAAATTCACCCCTCCACTTT.

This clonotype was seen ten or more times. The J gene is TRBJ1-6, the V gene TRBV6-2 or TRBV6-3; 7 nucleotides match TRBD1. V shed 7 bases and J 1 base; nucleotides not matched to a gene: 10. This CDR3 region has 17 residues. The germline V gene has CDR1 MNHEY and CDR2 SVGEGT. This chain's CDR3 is CASTQQGRRSYNSPLHF. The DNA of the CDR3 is TGTGCCAGCACCCAACAGGGGCGGCGATCCTATAATTCACCCCTCCACTTT.

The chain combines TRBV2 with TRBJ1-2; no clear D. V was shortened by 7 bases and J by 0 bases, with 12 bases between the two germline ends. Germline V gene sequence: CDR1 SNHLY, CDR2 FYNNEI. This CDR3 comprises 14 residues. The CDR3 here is CASTQGRANYGYTF. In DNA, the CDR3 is TGTGCCAGCACTCAAGGGCGTGCTAACTATGGCTACACCTTC.